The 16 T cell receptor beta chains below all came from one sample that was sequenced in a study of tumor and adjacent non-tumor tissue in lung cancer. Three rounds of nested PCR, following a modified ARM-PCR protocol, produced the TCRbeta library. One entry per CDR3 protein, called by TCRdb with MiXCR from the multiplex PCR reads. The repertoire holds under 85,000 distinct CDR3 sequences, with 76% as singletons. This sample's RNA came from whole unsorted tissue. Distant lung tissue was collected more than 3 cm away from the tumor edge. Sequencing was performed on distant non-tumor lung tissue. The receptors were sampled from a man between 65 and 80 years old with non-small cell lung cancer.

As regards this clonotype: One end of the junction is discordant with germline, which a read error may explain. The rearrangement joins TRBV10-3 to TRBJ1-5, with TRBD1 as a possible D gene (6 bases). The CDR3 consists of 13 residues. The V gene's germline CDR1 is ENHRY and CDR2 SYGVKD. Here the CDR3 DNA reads TGTGCCATTCGGGGGGGGGGCAATCAGTCCCAGCATTTT. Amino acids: CAIRGGGNQSQHF.

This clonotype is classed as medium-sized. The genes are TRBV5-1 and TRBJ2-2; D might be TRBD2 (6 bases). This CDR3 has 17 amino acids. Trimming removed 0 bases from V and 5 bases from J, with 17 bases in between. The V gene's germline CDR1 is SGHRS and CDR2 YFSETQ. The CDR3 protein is CASSLEDEGDSTGELFF. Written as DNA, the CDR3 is TGCGCCAGCAGCTTGGAGGATGAAGGGGACTCAACCGGGGAGCTGTTTTTT.

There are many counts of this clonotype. CDR3 residues: CAWRKGTSGRRETQYF. The CDR3 region has the DNA TGTGCCTGGAGGAAAGGGACTAGCGGGAGGAGGGAGACCCAGTACTTC. This chain connects TRBV30 to TRBJ2-5; 15 bases line up with TRBD2. V lost 3 bases to trimming and J lost 5 bases; unmatched junction nucleotides: 7. The CDR3 covers 16 residues. Germline V gene lookup returns CDR1 GTSNPN and CDR2 SVGIG (reference sequence).

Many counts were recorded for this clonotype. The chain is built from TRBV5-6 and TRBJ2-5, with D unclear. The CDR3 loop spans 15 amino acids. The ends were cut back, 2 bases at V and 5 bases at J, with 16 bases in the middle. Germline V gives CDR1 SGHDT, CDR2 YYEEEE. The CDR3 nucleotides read TGTGCCAGCAGCTTCCGATCGGCCCCAGTGGAGACCCAGTACTTC. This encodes CASSFRSAPVETQYF. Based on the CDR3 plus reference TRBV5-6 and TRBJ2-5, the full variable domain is DAGVTQSPTHLIKTRGQQVTLRCSPKSGHDTVSWYQQALGQGPQFIFQYYEEEERQRGNFPDRFSGHQFPNYSSELNVNALLLGDSALYLCASSFRSAPVETQYFGPGTRLLVL.

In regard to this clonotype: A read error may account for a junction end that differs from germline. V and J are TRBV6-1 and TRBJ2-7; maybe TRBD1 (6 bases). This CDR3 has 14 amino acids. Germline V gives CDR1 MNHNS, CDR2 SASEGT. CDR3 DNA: TGTGCCAGCAGTGATTACCCAAGGGACACGGAGCGGTACTTC. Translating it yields CASSDYPRDTERYF.

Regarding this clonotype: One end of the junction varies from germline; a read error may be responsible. CDR3 in DNA: TGCGCCATCAGCCAAATGGGACCAATTAATGACTACACGTTC. Protein: CAISQMGPINDYTF. This rearrangement joins TRBV4-1 to TRBJ1-2, with D maybe TRBD1 (5 bases). The CDR3 contains 14 residues. The germline CDR1 and CDR2 sequences are MGHRA and YSYEKL.

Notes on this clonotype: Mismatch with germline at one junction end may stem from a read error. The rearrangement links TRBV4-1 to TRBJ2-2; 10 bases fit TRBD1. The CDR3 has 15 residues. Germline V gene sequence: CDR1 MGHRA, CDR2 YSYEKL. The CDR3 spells CASSLGQGGTGGLFF. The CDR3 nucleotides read TGCGCCAGCAGCCTCGGACAGGGGGGGACCGGGGGGCTGTTTTTT.

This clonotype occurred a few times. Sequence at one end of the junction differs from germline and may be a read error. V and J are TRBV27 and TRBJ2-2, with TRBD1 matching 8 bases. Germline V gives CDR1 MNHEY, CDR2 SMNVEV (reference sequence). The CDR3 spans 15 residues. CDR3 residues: CANSLTGVNTGELFF. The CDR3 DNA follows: TGTGCCAACAGTTTGACAGGGGTAAACACCGGGGAGCTGTTTTTT.

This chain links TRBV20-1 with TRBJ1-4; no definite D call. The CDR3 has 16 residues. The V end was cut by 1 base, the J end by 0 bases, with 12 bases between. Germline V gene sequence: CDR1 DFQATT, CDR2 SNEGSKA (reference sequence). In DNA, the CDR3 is TGCAGTGCTAGAGTCCACAGAATCTCAACTAATGAAAAACTGTTTTTT. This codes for CSARVHRISTNEKLFF.

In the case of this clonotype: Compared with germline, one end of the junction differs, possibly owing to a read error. The CDR3 nucleotides are TGTACCAGCAGCTTTCCATCCCAGATGAGCAGTGAGCAGTTCTTC. Translating gives CTSSFPSQMSSEQFF. The J gene is TRBJ2-1, the V gene TRBV5-4; D remains ambiguous. The CDR3 spans 15 residues. CDR1 and CDR2 from the germline V gene are SGHNT and YYREEE (reference sequence).

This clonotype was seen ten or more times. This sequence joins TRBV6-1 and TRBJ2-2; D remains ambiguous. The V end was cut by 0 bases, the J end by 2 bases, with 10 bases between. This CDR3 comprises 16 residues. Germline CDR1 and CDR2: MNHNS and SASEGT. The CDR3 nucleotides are TGTGCCAGCAGTGAAGCACCTTATGATAACACCGGGGAGCTGTTTTTT. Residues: CASSEAPYDNTGELFF.

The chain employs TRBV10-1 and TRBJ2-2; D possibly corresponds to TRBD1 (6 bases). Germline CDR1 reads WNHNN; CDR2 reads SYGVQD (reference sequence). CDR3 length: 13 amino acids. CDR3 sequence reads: CVSSHRASGELFF. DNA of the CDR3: TGCGTCAGTAGCCACAGGGCCTCCGGGGAGCTGTTTTTT.

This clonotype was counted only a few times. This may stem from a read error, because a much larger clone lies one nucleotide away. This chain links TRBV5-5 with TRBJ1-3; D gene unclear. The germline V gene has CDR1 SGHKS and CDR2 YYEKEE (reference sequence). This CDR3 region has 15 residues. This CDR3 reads CASSSQTVSGDTIYF. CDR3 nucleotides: TGTGCCAGCAGTTCCCAGACTGTCTCTGGAGACACCATATATTTT. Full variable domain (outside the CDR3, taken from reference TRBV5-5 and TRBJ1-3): DAGVTQSPTHLIKTRGQQVTLRCSPISGHKSVSWYQQVLGQGPQFIFQYYEKEERGRGNFPDRFSARQFPNYSSELNVNALLLGDSALYLCASSSQTVSGDTIYFGEGSWLTVV.

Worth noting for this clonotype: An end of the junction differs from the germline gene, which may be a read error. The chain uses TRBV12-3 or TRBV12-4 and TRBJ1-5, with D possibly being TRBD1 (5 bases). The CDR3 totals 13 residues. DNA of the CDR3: TGTGCCAGCAGCTTAGCGGGGGGTCAGCCCCGGCATTTT. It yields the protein CASSLAGGQPRHF.

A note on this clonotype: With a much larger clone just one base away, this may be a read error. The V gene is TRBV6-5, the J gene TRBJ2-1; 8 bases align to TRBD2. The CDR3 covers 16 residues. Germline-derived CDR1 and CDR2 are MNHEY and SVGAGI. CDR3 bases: TGTGCCAGCAGATACTCGAGGGCGGGGGGTAGGGATGAGCAGTTCTTC. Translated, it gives CASRYSRAGGRDEQFF.

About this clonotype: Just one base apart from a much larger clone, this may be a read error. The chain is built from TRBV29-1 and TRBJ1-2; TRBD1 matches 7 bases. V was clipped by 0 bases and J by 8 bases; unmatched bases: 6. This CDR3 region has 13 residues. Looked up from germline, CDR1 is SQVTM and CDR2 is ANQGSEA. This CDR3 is CSVEDEGAMGYTF. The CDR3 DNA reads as TGCAGCGTTGAAGATGAGGGGGCAATGGGCTACACCTTC.